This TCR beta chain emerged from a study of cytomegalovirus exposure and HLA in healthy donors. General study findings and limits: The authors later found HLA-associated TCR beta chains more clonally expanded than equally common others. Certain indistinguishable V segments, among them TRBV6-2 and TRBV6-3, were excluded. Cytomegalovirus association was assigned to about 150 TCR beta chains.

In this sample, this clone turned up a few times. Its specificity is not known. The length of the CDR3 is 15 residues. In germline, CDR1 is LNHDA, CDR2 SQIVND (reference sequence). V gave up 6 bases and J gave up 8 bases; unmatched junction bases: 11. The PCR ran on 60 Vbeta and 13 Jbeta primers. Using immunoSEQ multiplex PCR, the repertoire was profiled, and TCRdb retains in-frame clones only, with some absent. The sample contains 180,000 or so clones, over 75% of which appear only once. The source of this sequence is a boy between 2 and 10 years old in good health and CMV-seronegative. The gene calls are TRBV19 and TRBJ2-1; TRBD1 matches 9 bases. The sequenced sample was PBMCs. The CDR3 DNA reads TGTGCCAGTAGCGTGGGACAGGGTGGTGTCTATGAGCAGTTCTTC. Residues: CASSVGQGGVYEQFF.